These T cell receptor beta chains were read from a single sample in a study of cytomegalovirus exposure and HLA in healthy donors. Method: immunoSEQ multiplex PCR; TCRdb's copy keeps in-frame clones and lacks some. The sample table sets out approximately 52,000 clones. Sample: PBMCs. Receptor source: a woman aged 55-69 years in good health and CMV-seropositive. The CDR3 runs from the conserved cysteine through the conserved F or W. A D gene is named only where the DNA matches it firmly.

j_call d_call v_call cdr3_aa cdr3_nt
TRBJ2-1 - TRBV11-2 CASHGAMNEQFF TGTGCCAGCCATGGGGCGATGAATGAGCAGTTCTTC
TRBJ2-2 TRBD1 TRBV14 CASSQLDRGPGELFF TGTGCCAGCAGCCAGTTGGACAGGGGACCCGGGGAGCTGTTTTTT
TRBJ1-2 TRBD1 TRBV19 CASLQGNYGYTF TGTGCCAGTCTACAGGGGAACTATGGCTACACCTTC
TRBJ1-5 - TRBV2 CASSDRVISNQPQHF TGTGCCAGCAGTGACAGGGTAATAAGCAATCAGCCCCAGCATTTT
TRBJ1-2 - TRBV13 CASSLDPETVYGYTF TGTGCCAGCAGCTTAGACCCGGAGACAGTCTATGGCTACACCTTC
TRBJ1-6 - TRBV7-9 CAILGGSYNSPLHF TGTGCCATCCTCGGGGGCTCCTATAATTCACCCCTCCACTTT
TRBJ1-5 - TRBV2 CASTFTTGANQPQHF TGTGCCAGCACTTTTACCACAGGAGCAAATCAGCCCCAGCATTTT
TRBJ2-5 - TRBV6-5 CASRGARETQYF TGTGCCAGCCGGGGGGCGCGGGAGACCCAGTACTTC
TRBJ1-5 TRBD1 TRBV7-9 CASSPQGVNQPQHF TGTGCCAGCAGCCCTCAGGGGGTTAATCAGCCCCAGCATTTT
TRBJ2-7 - TRBV5-1 CASRSDSTARVEQYF TGCGCCAGCAGATCGGACAGCACAGCCCGCGTCGAGCAGTACTTC
TRBJ1-6 TRBD1 TRBV18 CASSPPKGQGGKNSPLHF TGTGCCAGCTCACCACCAAAGGGACAGGGGGGAAAAAATTCACCCCTCCACTTT
TRBJ1-2 - TRBV18 CASSPSTGYGYTF TGTGCCAGCTCACCTTCGACGGGCTATGGCTACACCTTC
TRBJ1-4 - TRBV5-1 CASSLGNSNEKLFF TGCGCCAGCAGCTTGGGAAACTCTAATGAAAAACTGTTTTTT
TRBJ2-7 - TRBV6-5 CASSYSERGSYEQYF TGTGCCAGCAGTTATTCGGAAAGGGGCTCCTACGAGCAGTACTTC
TRBJ1-6 TRBD1 TRBV10-3 CAISGQGEGNSPLHF TGTGCCATCAGTGGACAGGGTGAGGGAAATTCACCCCTCCACTTT
TRBJ1-5 - TRBV5-1 CASSLLPDQPQHF TGCGCCAGCAGCTTGCTCCCGGATCAGCCCCAGCATTTT
TRBJ2-7 TRBD2 TRBV4-1 CASAIAGGAYEQYF TGCGCCAGCGCCATAGCGGGGGGCGCCTACGAGCAGTACTTC
TRBJ2-5 - TRBV18 CASSPPLAETQYF TGTGCCAGCTCACCACCACTAGCTGAGACCCAGTACTTC
TRBJ2-7 - TRBV5-1 CASSEGVYEQYF TGCGCCAGCAGCGAGGGGGTCTACGAGCAGTACTTC
TRBJ2-3 - TRBV11-3 CASNGRSGSGDKSTDTQYF TGTGCCAGCAACGGTCGTAGTGGGTCAGGGGACAAAAGCACAGATACGCAGTATTTT
TRBJ1-1 - TRBV7-2 CASSLMGGIYTEAFF TGTGCCAGCAGCTTAATGGGAGGTATCTACACTGAAGCTTTCTTT
TRBJ2-7 TRBD1 TRBV5-1 CASNGGGQGAQNEQYF TGCGCCAGCAACGGAGGCGGACAGGGGGCGCAAAACGAGCAGTACTTC
TRBJ1-6 TRBD1 TRBV4-3 CASSQAGQSSYNSPLHF TGCGCCAGCAGCCAGGCGGGACAGAGCTCCTATAATTCACCCCTCCACTTT